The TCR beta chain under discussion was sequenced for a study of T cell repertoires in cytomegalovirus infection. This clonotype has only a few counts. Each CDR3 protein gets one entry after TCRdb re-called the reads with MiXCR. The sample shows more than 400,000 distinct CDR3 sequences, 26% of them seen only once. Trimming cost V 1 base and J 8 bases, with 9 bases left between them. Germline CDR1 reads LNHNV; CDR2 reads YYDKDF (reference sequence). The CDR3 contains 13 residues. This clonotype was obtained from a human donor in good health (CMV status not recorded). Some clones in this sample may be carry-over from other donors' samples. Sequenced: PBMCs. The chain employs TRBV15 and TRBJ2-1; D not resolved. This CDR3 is CATSRVTYDEQFF. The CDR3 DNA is TGTGCCACCAGCAGAGTTACTTACGATGAGCAGTTCTTC.